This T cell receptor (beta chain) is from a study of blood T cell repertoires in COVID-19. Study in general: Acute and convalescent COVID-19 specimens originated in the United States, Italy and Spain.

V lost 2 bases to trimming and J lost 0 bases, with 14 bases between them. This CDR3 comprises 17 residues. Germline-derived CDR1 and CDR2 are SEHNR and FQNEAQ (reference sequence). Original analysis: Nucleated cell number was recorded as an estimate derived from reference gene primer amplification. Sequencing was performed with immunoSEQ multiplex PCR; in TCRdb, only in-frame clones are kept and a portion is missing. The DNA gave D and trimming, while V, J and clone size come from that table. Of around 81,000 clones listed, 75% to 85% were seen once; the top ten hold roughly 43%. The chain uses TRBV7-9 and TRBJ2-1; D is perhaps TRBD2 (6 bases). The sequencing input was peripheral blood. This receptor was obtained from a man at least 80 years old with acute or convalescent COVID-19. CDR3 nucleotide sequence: TGTGCCAGCAGCTTATCTAAGGGCGGGGTCTCCTACAATGAGCAGTTCTTC. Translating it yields CASSLSKGGVSYNEQFF.